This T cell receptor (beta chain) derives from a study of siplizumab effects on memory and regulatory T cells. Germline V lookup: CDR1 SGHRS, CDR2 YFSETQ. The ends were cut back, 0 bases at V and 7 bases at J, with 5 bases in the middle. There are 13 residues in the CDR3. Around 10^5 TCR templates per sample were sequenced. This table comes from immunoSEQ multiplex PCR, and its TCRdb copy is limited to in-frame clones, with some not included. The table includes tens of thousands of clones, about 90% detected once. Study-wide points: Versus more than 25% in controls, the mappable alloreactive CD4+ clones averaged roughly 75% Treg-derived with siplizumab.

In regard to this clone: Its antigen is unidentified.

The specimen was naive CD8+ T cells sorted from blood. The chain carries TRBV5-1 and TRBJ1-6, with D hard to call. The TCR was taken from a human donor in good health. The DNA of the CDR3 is TGCGCCAGCAGCTTGGGTAGGAATTCACCCCTCCACTTT. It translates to CASSLGRNSPLHF.